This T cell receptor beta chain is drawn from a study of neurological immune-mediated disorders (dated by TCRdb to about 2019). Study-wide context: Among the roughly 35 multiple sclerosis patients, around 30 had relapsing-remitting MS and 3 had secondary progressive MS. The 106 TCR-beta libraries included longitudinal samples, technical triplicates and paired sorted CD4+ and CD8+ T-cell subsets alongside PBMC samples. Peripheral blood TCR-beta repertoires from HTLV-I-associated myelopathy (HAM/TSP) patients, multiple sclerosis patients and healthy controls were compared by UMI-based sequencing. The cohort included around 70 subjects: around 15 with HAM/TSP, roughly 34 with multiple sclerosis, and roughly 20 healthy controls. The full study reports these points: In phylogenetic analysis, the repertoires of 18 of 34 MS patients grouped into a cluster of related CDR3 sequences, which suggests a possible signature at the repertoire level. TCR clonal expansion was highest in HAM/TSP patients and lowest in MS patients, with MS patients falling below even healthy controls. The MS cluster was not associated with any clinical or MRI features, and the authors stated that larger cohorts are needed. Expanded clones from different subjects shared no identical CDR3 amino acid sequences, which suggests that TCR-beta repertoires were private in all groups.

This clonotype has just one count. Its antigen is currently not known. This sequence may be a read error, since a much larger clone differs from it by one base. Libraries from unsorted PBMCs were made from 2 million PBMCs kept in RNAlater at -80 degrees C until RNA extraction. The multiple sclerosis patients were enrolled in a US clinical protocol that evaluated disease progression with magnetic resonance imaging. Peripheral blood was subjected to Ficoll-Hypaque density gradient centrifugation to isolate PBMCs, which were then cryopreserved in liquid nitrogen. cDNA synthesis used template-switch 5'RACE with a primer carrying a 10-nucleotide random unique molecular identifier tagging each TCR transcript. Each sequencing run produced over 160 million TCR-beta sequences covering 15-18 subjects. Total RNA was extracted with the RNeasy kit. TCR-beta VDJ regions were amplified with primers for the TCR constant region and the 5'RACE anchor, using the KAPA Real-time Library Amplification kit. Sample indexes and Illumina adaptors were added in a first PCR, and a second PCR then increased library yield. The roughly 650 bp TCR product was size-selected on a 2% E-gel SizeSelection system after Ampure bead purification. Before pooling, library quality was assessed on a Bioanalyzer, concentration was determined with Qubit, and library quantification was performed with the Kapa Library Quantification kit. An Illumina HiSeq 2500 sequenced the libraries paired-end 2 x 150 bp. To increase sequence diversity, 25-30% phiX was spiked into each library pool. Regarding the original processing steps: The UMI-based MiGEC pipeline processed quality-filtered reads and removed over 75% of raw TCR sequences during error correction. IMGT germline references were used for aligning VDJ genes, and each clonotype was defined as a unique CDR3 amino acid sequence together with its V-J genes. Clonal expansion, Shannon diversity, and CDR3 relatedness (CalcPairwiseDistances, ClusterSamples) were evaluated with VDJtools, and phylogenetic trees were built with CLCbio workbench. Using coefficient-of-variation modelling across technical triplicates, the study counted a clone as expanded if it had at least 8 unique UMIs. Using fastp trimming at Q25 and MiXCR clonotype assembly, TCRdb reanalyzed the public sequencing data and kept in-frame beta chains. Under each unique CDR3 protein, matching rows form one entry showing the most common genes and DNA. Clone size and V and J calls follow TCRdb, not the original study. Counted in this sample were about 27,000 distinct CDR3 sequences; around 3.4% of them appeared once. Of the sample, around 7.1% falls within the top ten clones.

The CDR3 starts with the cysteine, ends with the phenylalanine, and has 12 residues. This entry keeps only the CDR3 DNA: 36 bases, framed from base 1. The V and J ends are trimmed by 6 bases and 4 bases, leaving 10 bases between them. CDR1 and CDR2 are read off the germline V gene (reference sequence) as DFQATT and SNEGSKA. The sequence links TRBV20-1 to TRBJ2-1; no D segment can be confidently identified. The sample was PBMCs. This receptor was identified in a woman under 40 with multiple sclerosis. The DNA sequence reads TGCAGTGCCTCAGAAACTTACAATGAGCAGTTCTTC. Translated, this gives CSASETYNEQFF.